The rows below give T cell receptor beta chains drawn from one sample of a study of OX40 agonist ivuxolimab in advanced cancers. Libraries were prepared by immunoSEQ multiplex PCR; TCRdb keeps only in-frame clonotypes and omits some of them. The sample gives over 15,000 clones, about 82% of which show up once; around 28% is in the top ten. The source was CD4+ or CD8+ T cells sorted from blood, collected in a trial of the OX40 agonist ivuxolimab. These receptors were obtained from an adult with an advanced solid tumor such as melanoma, head and neck, liver or kidney cancer. CDR3s include the opening cysteine and the closing phenylalanine or tryptophan. Each record gives: V gene, J gene, CDR3 protein.

TRBV27,TRBJ1-2,CASSLETNYGYTF
TRBV6-6,TRBJ2-5,CASVSGVTQYF
TRBV6-4,TRBJ1-1,CASSDSMNTEAFF
TRBV12-2,TRBJ2-3,CASRLGPTGLAGETDTQYF
TRBV13,TRBJ2-5,CASSPGTGGRETQYF
TRBV7-9,TRBJ2-7,CASSSGGLDGLNPYEQYF
TRBV18,TRBJ2-1,CASSPSWSDANEQFF
TRBV5-1,TRBJ2-1,CASSPGLMNNVKFF
TRBV10-2,TRBJ2-6,CASSHSEANVLTF
TRBV7-3,TRBJ2-3,CASSLGPSTDTQYF
TRBV6-5,TRBJ1-1,CASSGTVNTEAFF
TRBV13,TRBJ2-1,CASSTSSGGHNEQFF
TRBV19,TRBJ1-5,CASRTATDQPQHF
TRBV30,TRBJ1-5,CAWSRGGGSQPQHF
TRBV9,TRBJ1-6,CASSSEAGEGPLHF
TRBV19,TRBJ1-5,CASREGNGQPQHF
TRBV4-3,TRBJ2-1,CASSPGLAGVIYNEQFF
TRBV11-1,TRBJ2-7,CASSLGRGYEQYF
TRBV14,TRBJ2-5,CASSQDLSGLAGKETQYF
TRBV13,TRBJ2-1,CASSPTSGAYNEQFF
TRBV27,TRBJ2-1,CASKRGGLEQFF
TRBV5-4,TRBJ1-5,CASSLGGDSNQPQHF